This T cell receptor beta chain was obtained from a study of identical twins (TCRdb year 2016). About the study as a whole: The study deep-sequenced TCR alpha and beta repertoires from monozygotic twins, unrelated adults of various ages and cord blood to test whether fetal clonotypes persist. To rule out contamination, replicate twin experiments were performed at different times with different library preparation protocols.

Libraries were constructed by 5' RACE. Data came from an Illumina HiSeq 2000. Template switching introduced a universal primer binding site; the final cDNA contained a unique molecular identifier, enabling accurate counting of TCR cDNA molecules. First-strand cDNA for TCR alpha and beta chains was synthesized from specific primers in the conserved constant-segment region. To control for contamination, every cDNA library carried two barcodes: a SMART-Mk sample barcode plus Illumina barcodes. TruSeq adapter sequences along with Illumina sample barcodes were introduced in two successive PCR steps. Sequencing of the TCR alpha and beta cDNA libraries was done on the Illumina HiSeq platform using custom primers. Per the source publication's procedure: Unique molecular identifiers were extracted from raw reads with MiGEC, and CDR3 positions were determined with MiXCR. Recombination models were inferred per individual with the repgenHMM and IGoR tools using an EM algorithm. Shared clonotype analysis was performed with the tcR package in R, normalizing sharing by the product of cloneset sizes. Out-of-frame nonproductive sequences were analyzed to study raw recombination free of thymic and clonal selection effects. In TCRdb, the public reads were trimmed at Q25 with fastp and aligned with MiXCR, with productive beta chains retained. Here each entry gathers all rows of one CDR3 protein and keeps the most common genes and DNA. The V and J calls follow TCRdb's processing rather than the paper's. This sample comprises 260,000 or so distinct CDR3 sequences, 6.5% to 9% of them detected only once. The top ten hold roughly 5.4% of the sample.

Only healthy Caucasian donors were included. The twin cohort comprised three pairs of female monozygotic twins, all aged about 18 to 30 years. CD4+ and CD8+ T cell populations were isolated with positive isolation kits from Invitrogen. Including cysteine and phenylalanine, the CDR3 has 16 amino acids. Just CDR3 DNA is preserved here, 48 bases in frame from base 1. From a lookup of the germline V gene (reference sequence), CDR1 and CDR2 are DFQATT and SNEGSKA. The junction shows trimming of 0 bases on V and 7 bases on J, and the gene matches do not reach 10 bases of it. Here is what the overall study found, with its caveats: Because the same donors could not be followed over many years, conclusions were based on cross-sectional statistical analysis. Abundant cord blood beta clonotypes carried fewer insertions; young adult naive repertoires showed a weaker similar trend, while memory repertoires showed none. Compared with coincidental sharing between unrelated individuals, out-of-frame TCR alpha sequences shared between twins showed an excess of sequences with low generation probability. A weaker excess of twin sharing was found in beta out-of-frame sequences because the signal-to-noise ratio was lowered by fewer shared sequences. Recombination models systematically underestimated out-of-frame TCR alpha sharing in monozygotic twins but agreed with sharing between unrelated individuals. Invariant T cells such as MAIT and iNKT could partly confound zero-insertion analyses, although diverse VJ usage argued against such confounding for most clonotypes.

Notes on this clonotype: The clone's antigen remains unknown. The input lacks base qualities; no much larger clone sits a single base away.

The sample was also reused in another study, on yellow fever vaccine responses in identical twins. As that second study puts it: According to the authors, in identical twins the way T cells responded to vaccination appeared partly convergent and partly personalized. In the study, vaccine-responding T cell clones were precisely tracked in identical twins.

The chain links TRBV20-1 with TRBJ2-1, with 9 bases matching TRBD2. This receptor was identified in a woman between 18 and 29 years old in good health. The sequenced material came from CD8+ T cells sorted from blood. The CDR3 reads CSARDQERGVLNEQFF. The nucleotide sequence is TGCAGTGCTAGAGATCAGGAGCGGGGGGTCTTGAATGAGCAGTTCTTC.